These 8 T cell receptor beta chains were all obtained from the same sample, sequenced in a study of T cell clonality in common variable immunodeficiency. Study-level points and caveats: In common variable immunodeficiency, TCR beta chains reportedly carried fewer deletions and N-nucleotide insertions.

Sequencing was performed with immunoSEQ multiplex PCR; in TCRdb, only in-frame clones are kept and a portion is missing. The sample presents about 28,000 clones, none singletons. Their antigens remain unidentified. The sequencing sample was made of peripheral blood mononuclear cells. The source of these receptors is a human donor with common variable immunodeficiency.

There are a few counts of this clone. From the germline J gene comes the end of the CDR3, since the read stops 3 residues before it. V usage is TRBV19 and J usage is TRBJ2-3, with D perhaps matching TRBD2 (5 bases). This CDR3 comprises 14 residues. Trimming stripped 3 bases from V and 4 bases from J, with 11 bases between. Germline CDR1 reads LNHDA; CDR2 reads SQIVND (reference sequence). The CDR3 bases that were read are TGTGCCAGTAGTATTAGTCTAGCAGCAGATACG. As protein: CASSISLAADT. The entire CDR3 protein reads CASSISLAADTQYF.

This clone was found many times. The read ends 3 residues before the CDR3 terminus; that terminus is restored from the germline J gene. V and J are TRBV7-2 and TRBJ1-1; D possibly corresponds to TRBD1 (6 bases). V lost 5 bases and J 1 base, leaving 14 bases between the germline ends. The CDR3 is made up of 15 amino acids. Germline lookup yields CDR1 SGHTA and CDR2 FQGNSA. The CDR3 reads CASSGIGQKNTEAFF. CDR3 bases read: TGTGCCAGCAGCGGCATAGGACAGAAGAACACTGAA.

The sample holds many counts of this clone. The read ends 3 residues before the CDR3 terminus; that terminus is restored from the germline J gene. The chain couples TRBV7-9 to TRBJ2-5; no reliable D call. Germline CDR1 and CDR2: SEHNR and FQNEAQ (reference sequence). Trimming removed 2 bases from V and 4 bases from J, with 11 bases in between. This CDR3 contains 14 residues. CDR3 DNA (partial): TGTGCCAGCAGCTTAACTTCGGTCCGAGAGACC. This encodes CASSLTSVRET. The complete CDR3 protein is CASSLTSVRETQYF.

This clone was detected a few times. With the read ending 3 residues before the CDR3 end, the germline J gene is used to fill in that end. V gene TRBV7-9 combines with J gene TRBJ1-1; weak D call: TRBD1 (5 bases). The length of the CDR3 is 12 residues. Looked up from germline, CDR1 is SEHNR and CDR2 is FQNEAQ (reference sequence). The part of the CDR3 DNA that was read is TGTGCCAGCAGCTTAGAGGCAGGGGAA. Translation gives CASSLEAGE. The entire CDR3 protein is CASSLEAGEAFF. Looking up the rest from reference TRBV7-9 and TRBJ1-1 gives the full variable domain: DTGVSQNPRHKITKRGQNVTFRCDPISEHNRLYWYRQTLGQGPEFLTYFQNEAQLEKSRLLSDRFSAERPKGSFSTLEIQRTEQGDSAMYLCASSLEAGEAFFGQGTRLTVV.

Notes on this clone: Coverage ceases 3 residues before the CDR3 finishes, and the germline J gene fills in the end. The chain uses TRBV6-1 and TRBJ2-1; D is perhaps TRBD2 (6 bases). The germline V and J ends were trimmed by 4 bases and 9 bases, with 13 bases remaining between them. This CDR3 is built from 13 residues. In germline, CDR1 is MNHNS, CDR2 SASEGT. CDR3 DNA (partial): TGTGCCAGCAGTGGACTAGTTGGAGGTGAG. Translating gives CASSGLVGGE. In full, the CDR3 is CASSGLVGGEQFF.

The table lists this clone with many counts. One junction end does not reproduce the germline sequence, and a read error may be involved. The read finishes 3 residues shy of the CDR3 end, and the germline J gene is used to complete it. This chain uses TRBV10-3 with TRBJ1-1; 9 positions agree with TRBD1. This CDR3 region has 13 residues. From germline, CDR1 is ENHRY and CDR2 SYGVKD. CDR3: CAVGTGRNIEAFF. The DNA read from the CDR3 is TGTGCCGTAGGGACAGGGAGAAACATTGAA.

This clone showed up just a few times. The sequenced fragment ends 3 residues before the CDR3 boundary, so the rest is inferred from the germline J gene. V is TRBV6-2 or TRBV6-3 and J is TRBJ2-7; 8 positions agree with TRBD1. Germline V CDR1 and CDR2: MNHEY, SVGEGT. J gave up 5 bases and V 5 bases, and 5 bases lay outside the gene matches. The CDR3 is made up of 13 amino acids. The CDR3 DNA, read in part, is TGTGCCAGCAGTAGGGACAGGAACAACGAG. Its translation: CASSRDRNNE. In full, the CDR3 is CASSRDRNNEQYF.

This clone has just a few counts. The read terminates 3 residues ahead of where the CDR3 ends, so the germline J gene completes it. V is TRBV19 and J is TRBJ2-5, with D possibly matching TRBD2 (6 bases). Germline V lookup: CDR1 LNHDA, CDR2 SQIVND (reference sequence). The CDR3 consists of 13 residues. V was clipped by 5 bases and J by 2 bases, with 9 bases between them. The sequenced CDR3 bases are TGTGCCAGTAGTCGGACTAAACAAGAGACC. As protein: CASSRTKQET. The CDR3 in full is CASSRTKQETQYF.